The 23 T cell receptor beta chains below were found in one sample sequenced in a study of control samples from healthy donors and cancer patients. Profiled with immunoSEQ multiplex PCR; TCRdb holds only in-frame clones, not every one. The data hold 100,000 to 150,000 clones, with about nine tenths observed a single time. Sequenced: blood. The receptors shown here come from a woman between 45 and 60 years old in good health.

This chain connects TRBV19 to TRBJ2-2; D not resolved. Trimming left V 4 bases short and J 0 bases short, with 3 bases between. This CDR3 spans 13 amino acids. Germline V gene lookup returns CDR1 LNHDA and CDR2 SQIVND (reference sequence). This CDR3 is CASSNPNTGELFF. CDR3 nucleotides: TGTGCCAGTAGTAACCCGAACACCGGGGAGCTGTTTTTT. The full variable domain, its missing parts supplied by reference TRBV19 and TRBJ2-2, is DGGITQSPKYLFRKEGQNVTLSCEQNLNHDAMYWYRQDPGQGLRLIYYSQIVNDFQKGDIAEGYSVSREKKESFPLTVTSAQKNPTAFYLCASSNPNTGELFFGEGSRLTVL.

The chain employs TRBV6-5 and TRBJ1-5, with TRBD1 matching 7 bases. Unmatched junction bases numbered 9, after V lost 6 bases and J lost 7 bases. Germline V lookup: CDR1 MNHEY, CDR2 SVGAGI. This CDR3 comprises 14 residues. The CDR3 reads CASSHRGGGQPQHF. The CDR3 DNA reads TGTGCCAGCAGCCACAGGGGTGGGGGACAGCCCCAGCATTTT.

This chain joins TRBV19 and TRBJ1-2, with 10 bases aligning to TRBD1. This CDR3 comprises 14 residues. Germline values: CDR1 LNHDA, CDR2 SQIVND (reference sequence). Trimming at V came to 5 bases and at J to 4 bases, leaving 4 bases not matched to a gene. The CDR3 bases are TGTGCCAGTAGTCCCCGGGACAGGGGCTATGGCTACACCTTC. It translates to CASSPRDRGYGYTF.

The chain joins TRBV6-1 to TRBJ1-1; maybe TRBD1 (6 bases). V was clipped by 0 bases and J by 0 bases, with 8 bases between them. CDR1 and CDR2 from the germline V gene are MNHNS and SASEGT. CDR3 length equals 15 residues. Here the CDR3 DNA reads TGTGCCAGCAGTGAAGCGGCAGGGGTGAACACTGAAGCTTTCTTT. This codes for CASSEAAGVNTEAFF.

The J gene is TRBJ2-1, the V gene TRBV5-4; TRBD1 matches at 7 bases. This CDR3 has 16 residues. V shed 5 bases and J 0 bases; nucleotides not matched to a gene: 8. Germline CDR1 SGHNT, CDR2 YYREEE (reference sequence). CDR3 residues: CASSFESGGSYNEQFF. The CDR3 DNA follows: TGTGCCAGCAGTTTTGAATCAGGGGGCTCCTACAATGAGCAGTTCTTC.

The chain recombines TRBV5-1 with TRBJ2-6; 9 bases agree with TRBD1. CDR3 length: 16 amino acids. CDR1 SGHRS and CDR2 YFSETQ come from the germline V gene. Germline trimming cut 4 bases from V and 4 bases from J; bases unmatched to any gene: 6. CDR3 in DNA: TGCGCCAGCAGCGCCGGGACAGGGTCAGGGGCCAACGTCCTGACTTTC. It specifies CASSAGTGSGANVLTF.

This clone was recorded only once. The chain carries TRBV5-4 and TRBJ1-1; perhaps TRBD1 as D (6 bases). The length of the CDR3 is 16 residues. Germline V gene sequence: CDR1 SGHNT, CDR2 YYREEE (reference sequence). Deletions cut 4 bases from V and 0 bases from J, with 16 bases between. CDR3 nucleotide sequence: TGTGCCAGCAGCGTTGGGGGCGGCAGACTGAACACTGAAGCTTTCTTT. It translates to CASSVGGGRLNTEAFF.

For the CDR3, the DNA is TGTGCCCGTGGACAGGGGGCGGAGCAGTACTTC. Residues: CARGQGAEQYF. The chain links TRBV30 to TRBJ2-7; 11 bases are a match to TRBD1. Germline values: CDR1 GTSNPN, CDR2 SVGIG (reference sequence). Germline trimming cut 8 bases from V and 7 bases from J; bases unmatched to any gene: 4. CDR3 length: 11 amino acids. Complete variable domain (other parts from reference TRBV30 and TRBJ2-7): SQTIHQWPATLVQPVGSPLSLECTVEGTSNPNLYWYRQAAGRGLQLLFYSVGIGQISSEVPQNLSASRPQDRQFILSSKKLLLSDSGFYLCARGQGAEQYFGPGTRLTVT.

V gene TRBV27 combines with J gene TRBJ2-3; 11 bases match TRBD1. V gave up 2 bases and J gave up 5 bases; unmatched junction bases: 3. Germline V gene sequence: CDR1 MNHEY, CDR2 SMNVEV (reference sequence). This CDR3 is 15 amino acids long. CDR3 nucleotides: TGTGCCAGCAGTTTAGGGACAGGGGGTTTAGATACGCAGTATTTT. This gives the protein CASSLGTGGLDTQYF.

For the CDR3, the DNA is TGTGCCAGCAGCAAAGAAAGTCGACAGGGGTCTGGAAACACCATATATTTT. It translates to CASSKESRQGSGNTIYF. The V gene is TRBV21-1, the J gene TRBJ1-3; the table gives TRBD1 as D, unverified against the DNA. TRBV21-1 is an annotated pseudogene. This CDR3 is built from 17 residues.

The rearrangement links TRBV6-5 to TRBJ1-2; D gene unclear. V was clipped by 2 bases and J by 10 bases, with 8 bases between them. Germline lookup yields CDR1 MNHEY and CDR2 SVGAGI. CDR3 length: 11 residues. CDR3 amino acids: CASSYKGYYTF. The CDR3 DNA follows: TGTGCCAGCAGTTACAAGGGATACTACACCTTC.

The rearrangement links TRBV5-6 to TRBJ2-7; 9 positions agree with TRBD1. V was pared by 3 bases and J by 2 bases, with 12 bases of the junction left unmatched. The CDR3 extends over 17 amino acids. Germline lookup yields CDR1 SGHDT and CDR2 YYEEEE. CDR3 sequence: CASSYPIPGQGPYEQYF. As DNA, the CDR3 is TGTGCCAGCAGCTACCCGATACCGGGACAGGGTCCCTACGAGCAGTACTTC.

The chain employs TRBV3-1 (or the pseudogene TRBV3-2) and TRBJ2-3, with D hard to call. The CDR3 totals 13 residues. CDR1 and CDR2 from the germline V gene are LGHDT and YNNKEL (reference sequence). V was cut by 5 bases and J by 1 base, with 7 bases left in between. This CDR3 is CASSARGTDTQYF. The CDR3 nucleotides are TGTGCCAGCAGCGCCCGGGGCACAGATACGCAGTATTTT.

The V call is TRBV7-2, the J call TRBJ1-1; D call uncertain. The CDR3 runs 15 residues. CDR1 is SGHTA, CDR2 FQGNSA, per germline. V was cut by 0 bases and J by 5 bases, with 13 bases left in between. CDR3 coding DNA: TGTGCCAGCAGCTTAGCGGGGAGTGTCGGGACTGAAGCTTTCTTT. This gives the protein CASSLAGSVGTEAFF.

This sequence joins TRBV25-1 and TRBJ2-3, with D unresolved. The CDR3 contains 10 residues. The germline gives CDR1 MGHDK, CDR2 SYGVNS. V was pared by 7 bases and J by 6 bases, with 5 bases between. The chain's CDR3 is CASITDTQYF. CDR3 in DNA: TGTGCCAGCATTACCGATACGCAGTATTTT. The full variable domain, with the rest looked up from reference TRBV25-1 and TRBJ2-3, is EADIYQTPRYLVIGTGKKITLECSQTMGHDKMYWYQQDPGMELHLIHYSYGVNSTEKGDLSSESTVSRIRTEHFPLTLESARPSHTSQYLCASITDTQYFGPGTRLTVL.

This chain joins TRBV19 and TRBJ1-1; no definite D call. Trimming shortened V by 5 bases and J by 0 bases, and 10 bases separated the two germline ends. Per the germline V gene, CDR1 is LNHDA and CDR2 is SQIVND (reference sequence). This CDR3 is built from 14 residues. The CDR3 DNA sequence: TGTGCCAGTAGTGAGGGCCTAATGAACACTGAAGCTTTCTTT. As protein: CASSEGLMNTEAFF.

J is TRBJ1-2 and V is TRBV6-5; 8 positions match TRBD1. The V segment lost 6 bases and the J segment 8 bases; nucleotides outside the gene matches: 8. The germline V gene has CDR1 MNHEY and CDR2 SVGAGI. The CDR3 loop spans 13 amino acids. The CDR3 DNA reads as TGTGCCAGCAGCCCGAAGACAGGGGCAGGCTACACCTTC. Its translation is CASSPKTGAGYTF.

The chain employs TRBV5-1 and TRBJ1-4, with TRBD1 matching over 9 bases. V dropped 3 bases and J dropped 12; count of bases not matched to a gene: 6. The CDR3 consists of 13 residues. Germline-derived CDR1 and CDR2 are SGHRS and YFSETQ. DNA of the CDR3: TGCGCCAGCAGCTATACACAGGGGGCGGAACTGTTTTTT. Translated: CASSYTQGAELFF.

The rearrangement joins TRBV21-1 to TRBJ2-1; TRBD2, the table's D call, was not compared with the DNA. TRBV21-1 is a pseudogene segment. The CDR3 is 18 residues long. This chain's CDR3 is CASSNRGSGRVCNNEQFF. CDR3 DNA: TGTGCCAGCAGCAATCGAGGTAGCGGGAGGGTGTGTAACAATGAGCAGTTCTTC.

This rearrangement joins TRBV19 to TRBJ2-5, with D possibly being TRBD2 (5 bases). The germline gives CDR1 LNHDA, CDR2 SQIVND (reference sequence). The V and J ends lost 4 bases and 5 bases respectively, with 17 bases between them. The CDR3 runs 15 residues. DNA of the CDR3: TGTGCCAGTAGTAACCGAAAGGCCGGGGAGGAGACCCAGTACTTC. It specifies CASSNRKAGEETQYF.

This clone occurred once. This chain connects TRBV30 to TRBJ1-3, with 10 bases that match TRBD1. Germline CDR1 reads GTSNPN; CDR2 reads SVGIG (reference sequence). The CDR3 has 16 residues. The junction had 10 bases not matched to a gene; V was cut back by 8 bases and J by 0 bases. CDR3 nucleotides: TGTGCCCTGGGGACAGGGGCCGTATTCTCTGGAAACACCATATATTTT. Residues: CALGTGAVFSGNTIYF.

The V and J genes are TRBV21-1 and TRBJ2-7. TRBV21-1 is noted as a pseudogene. The CDR3 is 15 residues long. Written as DNA, the CDR3 is TGTGCCAGCAGCCCCCCGAGTGGTAAGGCCTACGAGCAGTACTTC. Translating it yields CASSPPSGKAYEQYF.

This clone was observed a single time. V gene TRBV19 combines with J gene TRBJ2-7; D unclear. In germline, CDR1 is LNHDA, CDR2 SQIVND (reference sequence). The V and J ends lost 3 bases and 7 bases respectively, with 13 bases between them. There are 13 residues in the CDR3. The CDR3 nucleotides read TGTGCCAGTAGTATTCAAATGTCGGGTGAGCAGTACTTC. Translated: CASSIQMSGEQYF.